The 17 T cell receptor beta chains in this list originate from one sample, sequenced in a study of blood T cell repertoires in COVID-19. Sequencing was performed with immunoSEQ multiplex PCR; in TCRdb, only in-frame clones are kept and a portion is missing. The data show 62,000 or so clones, with 86% seen just once and 1.4% held by the top ten. The sequenced sample consisted of peripheral blood. Receptors originate from a woman aged 60-75 years with acute or convalescent COVID-19.

The chain carries TRBV2 and TRBJ2-7; TRBD2 aligns across 9 bases. Germline values: CDR1 SNHLY, CDR2 FYNNEI. This CDR3 is built from 13 residues. The ends lost 7 bases at V and 2 bases at J; junction bases unmatched: 3. DNA of the CDR3: TGTGCCAGCAACCAGCGGGAGGCCTACGAGCAGTACTTC. This codes for CASNQREAYEQYF.

The chain has TRBV19 and TRBJ1-6; tentative D call: TRBD1 (5 bases). The CDR3 is made up of 15 amino acids. The ends were cut back, 5 bases at V and 3 bases at J, with 11 bases in the middle. CDR1 is LNHDA and CDR2 is SQIVND in the germline V gene (reference sequence). The CDR3, as DNA: TGTGCCAGTAGTCTAGGGGCTGGCTATAATTCACCCCTCCACTTT. Translating gives CASSLGAGYNSPLHF.

This chain links TRBV5-1 with TRBJ1-1, with TRBD1 matching 9 bases. Germline CDR1 and CDR2: SGHRS and YFSETQ. This CDR3 has 15 amino acids. Germline trimming cut 2 bases from V and 5 bases from J; bases unmatched to any gene: 7. The chain's CDR3 is CASSFSTGGRTEAFF. The CDR3 nucleotides are TGCGCCAGCAGCTTTTCGACAGGGGGTAGAACTGAAGCTTTCTTT.

This chain connects TRBV3-1 (or the pseudogene TRBV3-2) to TRBJ2-3; 7 bases agree with TRBD1. The CDR3 totals 17 residues. The V gene's germline CDR1 is LGHDT and CDR2 YNNKEL (reference sequence). V was pared by 1 base and J by 0 bases, with 7 bases of the junction left unmatched. The CDR3 coding sequence is TGTGCCAGCAGCCAAGTCTTCCGGACAGGTAGCACAGATACGCAGTATTTT. Encoded protein: CASSQVFRTGSTDTQYF.

The V and J genes are TRBV9 and TRBJ2-1; a possible D gene is TRBD2 (5 bases). CDR1 and CDR2 (germline): SGDLS, YYNGEE. This CDR3 has 14 amino acids. V dropped 0 bases and J dropped 9 bases, with 13 bases sitting between them. CDR3: CASSVGGPVTEQFF. The DNA for the CDR3 is TGTGCCAGCAGCGTAGGAGGGCCGGTGACTGAGCAGTTCTTC.

The CDR3 sequence: CASSLRTGRTGYTF. The DNA for the CDR3 is TGTGCCAGCAGCCTACGGACAGGGAGGACAGGCTACACCTTC. The chain joins TRBV28 to TRBJ1-2; 8 nucleotides match TRBD1. V shed 6 bases, J shed 8 bases, and the junction held 11 bases outside the gene matches. There are 14 residues in the CDR3. Germline CDR1 MDHEN, CDR2 SYDVKM.

V is TRBV7-8 and J is TRBJ1-3; TRBD1 agrees at 7 bases. Germline trimming cut 5 bases from V and 2 bases from J; bases unmatched to any gene: 15. The CDR3 totals 18 residues. CDR1 is SGHVS and CDR2 is FQNEAQ in the germline V gene. CDR3 amino acids: CASSPQTERGRPGNTIYF. As DNA, the CDR3 is TGTGCCAGCAGCCCCCAGACGGAAAGGGGGCGCCCTGGAAACACCATATATTTT.

The rearrangement joins TRBV2 to TRBJ1-1; 10 bases align to TRBD1. Germline CDR1 reads SNHLY; CDR2 reads FYNNEI. There are 16 residues in the CDR3. Losses at the gene ends were 5 bases for V and 0 bases for J; bases not matched to a gene: 6. The CDR3, as DNA: TGTGCCAGCAGTCCGGGACAGGGGCCCATGAACACTGAAGCTTTCTTT. Translation gives CASSPGQGPMNTEAFF.

The genes are TRBV5-1 and TRBJ2-2, with TRBD2 identical over 9 bases. This CDR3 comprises 17 residues. The V and J ends lost 4 bases and 2 bases, in that order; junction bases with no gene match: 9. The germline CDR1 and CDR2 sequences are SGHRS and YFSETQ. This chain's CDR3 is CASSPLAGSQNTGELFF. The DNA for the CDR3 is TGCGCCAGCAGCCCGCTAGCGGGATCACAAAACACCGGGGAGCTGTTTTTT.

The V call is TRBV6-1, the J call TRBJ1-2, with TRBD1 identical over 8 bases. CDR1 is MNHNS and CDR2 is SASEGT in the germline V gene. V shed 6 bases and J 4 bases; nucleotides not matched to a gene: 10. The CDR3 has 15 residues. CDR3 sequence: CASRKQGEILYGYTF. The CDR3 nucleotides read TGTGCCAGCAGAAAACAGGGGGAGATTCTCTATGGCTACACCTTC.

This sequence joins TRBV27 and TRBJ1-2, with D unresolved. Germline CDR1 and CDR2: MNHEY and SMNVEV (reference sequence). The CDR3 spans 13 residues. Trimming took 5 bases from V and 3 from J, leaving 10 bases between them. In DNA form, the CDR3 reads TGTGCCAGCAGTCCCGCCGGTTACTATGGCTACACCTTC. It specifies CASSPAGYYGYTF.

This clone was found a few times. The chain uses TRBV10-3 and TRBJ1-2; 7 nucleotides line up with TRBD1. The germline V gene has CDR1 ENHRY and CDR2 SYGVKD. This CDR3 region has 18 residues. V trimming: 4 bases; J trimming: 1 base; junction bases outside the gene matches: 15. The CDR3 DNA sequence: TGTGCCATCAGTGGAGCGGGGGACAGAACTTCCCTTAACTATGGCTACACCTTC. The encoded protein is CAISGAGDRTSLNYGYTF.

The chain uses TRBV2 and TRBJ2-1; no firm D call. The CDR3 contains 12 residues. Per the germline V gene, CDR1 is SNHLY and CDR2 is FYNNEI. Trimming removed 2 bases from V and 5 bases from J, with 4 bases in between. CDR3 sequence: CASSEYNNEQFF. CDR3 coding DNA: TGTGCCAGCAGTGAATATAACAATGAGCAGTTCTTC.

The chain is built from TRBV28 and TRBJ1-3; tentatively, D is TRBD1 (6 bases). This CDR3 spans 15 amino acids. The germline CDR1 and CDR2 sequences are MDHEN and SYDVKM. Trimming pared 6 bases from V and 0 bases from J, leaving 12 bases between. The CDR3 here is CASSSWTVSGNTIYF. In DNA form, the CDR3 reads TGTGCCAGCAGCTCCTGGACAGTCTCTGGAAACACCATATATTTT.

The chain uses TRBV28 and TRBJ1-1; TRBD1 matches 7 bases. This CDR3 has 14 amino acids. V gave up 5 bases and J gave up 7 bases; unmatched junction bases: 10. Germline V CDR1 and CDR2: MDHEN, SYDVKM. The CDR3 loop is CASSQSGTDNEAFF. The CDR3, as DNA: TGTGCCAGCAGTCAATCAGGGACAGACAATGAAGCTTTCTTT.

The sample holds one count of this clone. The rearrangement uses TRBV5-1 and TRBJ1-6; TRBD1 matches 7 bases. V lost 2 bases and J lost 6; bases outside the gene matches: 8. Germline V gene data show CDR1 as SGHRS and CDR2 as YFSETQ. The CDR3 has 16 amino acids. As DNA, the CDR3 is TGCGCCAGCAGCTTTAACCGGGGACAGACTAATTCACCCCTCCACTTT. This encodes CASSFNRGQTNSPLHF.

This clone was picked up a small number of times. J is TRBJ2-7 and V is TRBV5-1, with a weak D call TRBD2 (5 bases). The CDR3 contains 13 residues. The V gene lost 0 bases and the J gene lost 6 bases, with 10 bases spanning the gap. Germline V gene sequence: CDR1 SGHRS, CDR2 YFSETQ. CDR3 sequence (DNA): TGCGCCAGCAGCTTGGCGGGGTCTCGCGAGCAGTACTTC. Translating it yields CASSLAGSREQYF.